This section outlines one T cell receptor (beta chain) sequence together with its context. Recruited during active infection, patients (from Seattle) were subsequently followed longitudinally. The sample belongs to a study of blood T cell repertoires in COVID-19. Study-wide context: Samples representing acute and convalescent COVID-19 were sourced from the United States, Italy and Spain.

Under the authors' procedure: Nucleated cell number was recorded as an estimate derived from reference gene primer amplification. Assay: immunoSEQ multiplex PCR; the TCRdb copy retains only in-frame clones and omits some. V, J and clone size are those of that table, while D and trimming were read from the DNA. The profile shows about 31,000 clones, approximately 88% of them singletons. J was trimmed by 0 bases and V by 3 bases; bases with no gene match: 3. Germline CDR1 KGHSH, CDR2 LQKENI. The CDR3 has 15 amino acids. The chain links TRBV18 to TRBJ1-1; 8 bases line up with TRBD1. The material sequenced was peripheral blood. The receptor's source is a man in his 60s with COVID-19, enrolled during active disease. The CDR3 DNA is TGTGCCAGCTCACCTAGGACAGGGATGAACACTGAAGCTTTCTTT. Translated: CASSPRTGMNTEAFF.